This T cell receptor beta chain was identified during a study of T cells in Graves' hyperthyroidism and ophthalmopathy. Whole-study results and caveats: A 13 V-J signature model discriminated ophthalmopathy versus stable hyperthyroidism. Most thyroid clonotypes with frequency above 0.001 were detected in blood.

This clonotype was picked up many times. Its antigen is still unknown. Germline CDR1 and CDR2: LNHNV and YYDKDF (reference sequence). Trimming removed 6 bases at V and 3 bases at J, with 24 bases between. The CDR3 sequence is 18 residues long. Investigators excluded patients with uncontrolled infection, other autoimmune disease, pregnancy or lactation. Researchers took RNA transcripts and amplified the TCR beta CDR3 regions from them. The HTBI set primed first-round TCR CDR3 RT-PCR. TCRdb ran MiXCR on the multiplex PCR reads and lists one entry per CDR3 protein. The data contain more than 300,000 distinct CDR3 sequences, about 18% of them singletons.

This receptor was taken from a man aged 18 to 29 with Graves' ophthalmopathy. The chain carries TRBV15 and TRBJ1-5; possibly TRBD1 for D (6 bases). The source material was blood. CDR3 amino acids: CATRKDLRTANFNQPQHF. CDR3 DNA: TGTGCCACCAGAAAAGACCTCAGGACAGCTAACTTCAATCAGCCCCAGCATTTT.